This TCR beta chain stems from a study of blood T cell repertoires in COVID-19. Seattle patient enrollment occurred during active infection, with longitudinal follow-up thereafter. This table comes from immunoSEQ multiplex PCR, and its TCRdb copy is limited to in-frame clones, with some not included. The sample has 150,000 to 200,000 clones; around 81% are singletons. Germline loops: CDR1 PRHDT, CDR2 FYEKMQ (reference sequence). The CDR3 runs 13 residues. The V end lost 5 bases, the J end lost 0 bases, and 4 bases lay between the germline ends. The sequence came from a woman of 80 years or more with COVID-19, enrolled during active disease. This sequence joins TRBV13 and TRBJ2-2; D gene ambiguous. Sequencing was carried out using peripheral blood. Written as DNA, the CDR3 is TGTGCCAGCAGCCGGGCGAACACCGGGGAGCTGTTTTTT. Its translation is CASSRANTGELFF.